This section outlines one T cell receptor (beta chain) sequence together with its context. Its binding antigen is unknown. Per-base qualities were not stored, and no clone one base away is much larger. Library prep was done by the immunoSEQ multiplex PCR assay. T cell repertoires were profiled by deep sequencing of rearranged TCR beta loci, alongside multiparametric flow cytometry. This immuneACCESS table, as held by TCRdb, lists in-frame sequences with V and J called but not all clones. Of the missing ones, under half trace to an unresolved V gene in checked studies; the others have no known cause. This sample has approximately 62,000 clones in its table, and about four fifths of those were observed once. The top ten clonotypes cover just over 2% of the sample. This sample was included in a study of lymphopenia after photon versus proton radiotherapy (dated by TCRdb to between 2018 and 2020). Notes on the research overall: The immunological effects of photon versus proton radiation therapy were compared in patients with gastrointestinal tumors who developed high-grade lymphopenia. The cohort comprised 20 or so patients with gastrointestinal tumors who received either photon or proton therapy and then developed lymphopenia. The study aimed to characterize how the two radiation modalities differ in their impact on the immune system.

Summary of the overall study and its limitations: After the lymphocyte count nadir, photon-treated repertoires showed oligoclonal expansion, especially of CD8+ Temra cells, which drove the drop in diversity. Across the cohort, among patients who died, a greater drop in TCR diversity after the nadir was inversely correlated with overall survival time. During treatment, patients who received proton therapy stayed relatively stable, whereas patients who received photon therapy lost naive T cells and TCR diversity and gained effector/memory populations. The survival association was assessed only in patients who died, and better survival with proton therapy was presented by the authors as a possibility rather than a demonstrated result.

This clonotype was obtained from a man aged 55 to 70 with pancreatic cancer. Here the sequenced sample was peripheral blood, taken from a patient treated with proton-based radiotherapy.

CDR3 loop: CASRQTKLYEQYF. The nucleotide sequence is given as TGTGCCAGCAGACAGACGAAGCTCTACGAGCAGTACTTC. The chain is assembled from TRBV28 and TRBJ2-7, with the D gene call left open. CDR1 is given as MDHEN and CDR2 as SYDVKM, both from the germline V gene. The cysteine opens and the phenylalanine closes a CDR3 of 13 amino acids. Just CDR3 DNA is preserved here, 39 bases in frame from base 1. V loses 6 bases of germline sequence and J loses 3 bases, and the interval between the two ends is 12 bases. Reference TRBV28 and TRBJ2-7 genes cover what lies past the CDR3, so the full variable domain is DVKVTQSSRYLVKRTGEKVFLECVQDMDHENMFWYRQDPGLGLRLIYFSYDVKMKEKGDIPEGYSVSREKKERFSLILESASTNQTSMYLCASRQTKLYEQYFGPGTRLTVT.